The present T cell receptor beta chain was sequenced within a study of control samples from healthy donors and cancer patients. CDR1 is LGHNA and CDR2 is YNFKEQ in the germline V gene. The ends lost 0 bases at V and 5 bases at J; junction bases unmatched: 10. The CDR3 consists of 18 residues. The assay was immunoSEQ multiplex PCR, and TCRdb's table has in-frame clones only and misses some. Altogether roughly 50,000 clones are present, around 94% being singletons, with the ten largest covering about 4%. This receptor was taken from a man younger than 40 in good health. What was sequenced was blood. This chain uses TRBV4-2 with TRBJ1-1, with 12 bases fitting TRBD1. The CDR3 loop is CASSQDLGTGGRKTEAFF. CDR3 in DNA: TGTGCCAGCAGCCAAGATCTGGGGACAGGGGGCCGAAAGACTGAAGCTTTCTTT.